The clone carrying this T cell receptor (beta chain) was counted a few times. What it binds is not known. The sample carries other DNA sequences with the same CDR3. These data come from a study of shared clonotypes between healthy human individuals. Study-wide findings and caveats: The study generally estimated greater richness for naive than memory subsets. The generation probabilities recorded for non-shared clonotypes fell below those of clonotypes shared by all four donors. For naive CD4 cells, roughly 5% of clonotypes were shared across a few donors.

It was CD45RO-negative cells, positively selected for CCR7, that made up naive CD8 cells, with terminally differentiated effector memory CD45RA+ cells excluded. Germline V gives CDR1 SGHTS, CDR2 YDEGEE. The CDR3 is 11 amino acids. Trimming shortened V by 2 bases and J by 4 bases, and 3 bases separated the two germline ends. The DNA input per sorted-subset replicate PCR was about 220 ng, corresponding to tens of thousands of T cell genomes. Here immunoSEQ multiplex PCR was the method, and the copy in TCRdb shows in-frame clones only, minus some. Of hundreds of thousands of clones listed, about 95% are singletons.

This clonotype was sampled from a woman in her 30s in good health. The sample was naive CD8+ T cells sorted from blood. The rearrangement uses TRBV5-8 and TRBJ1-1; no clear D. The CDR3 DNA reads TGTGCCAGCAGCTTTGGCACTGAAGCTTTCTTT. This sequence encodes CASSFGTEAFF.